The T cell receptor (beta chain) under discussion was sequenced for a study of blood T cell repertoires in COVID-19. Profiled with immunoSEQ multiplex PCR; TCRdb holds only in-frame clones, not every one. Of 150,000 to 250,000 clones detected, approximately 85% appear once; the ten largest clones hold approximately 12%. This CDR3 is 17 amino acids long. The junction had 11 bases not matched to a gene; V was cut back by 4 bases and J by 2 bases. The germline CDR1 and CDR2 sequences are SGHRS and YFSETQ. Sequenced material: PBMCs or T cells enriched from blood (not recorded which). The receptor's source is a man between 35 and 55 years old who had recovered from COVID-19. The gene calls are TRBV5-1 and TRBJ2-5; 10 positions agree with TRBD1. The chain's CDR3 is CASSLQYRDRGQETQYF. CDR3 in DNA: TGCGCCAGCAGCCTCCAATACCGGGACAGGGGTCAAGAGACCCAGTACTTC.